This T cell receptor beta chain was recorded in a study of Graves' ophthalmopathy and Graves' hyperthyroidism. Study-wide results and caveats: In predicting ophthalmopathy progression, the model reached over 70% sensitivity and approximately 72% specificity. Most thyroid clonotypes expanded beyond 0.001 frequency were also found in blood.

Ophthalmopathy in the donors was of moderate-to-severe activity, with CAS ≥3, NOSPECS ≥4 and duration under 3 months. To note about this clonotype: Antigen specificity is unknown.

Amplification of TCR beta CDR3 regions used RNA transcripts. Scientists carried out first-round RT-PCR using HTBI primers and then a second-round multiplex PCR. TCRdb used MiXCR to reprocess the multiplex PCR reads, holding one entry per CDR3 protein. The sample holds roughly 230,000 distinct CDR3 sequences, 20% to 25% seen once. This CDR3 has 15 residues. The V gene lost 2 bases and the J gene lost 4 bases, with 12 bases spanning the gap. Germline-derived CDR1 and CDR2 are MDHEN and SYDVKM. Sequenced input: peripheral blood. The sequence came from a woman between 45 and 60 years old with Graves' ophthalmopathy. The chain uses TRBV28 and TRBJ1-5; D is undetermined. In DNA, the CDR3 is TGTGCCAGCAGTTTAACTATAGGCGGGAATCAGCCCCAGCATTTT. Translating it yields CASSLTIGGNQPQHF. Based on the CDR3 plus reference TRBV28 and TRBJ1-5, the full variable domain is DVKVTQSSRYLVKRTGEKVFLECVQDMDHENMFWYRQDPGLGLRLIYFSYDVKMKEKGDIPEGYSVSREKKERFSLILESASTNQTSMYLCASSLTIGGNQPQHFGDGTRLSIL.